A single sample gave rise to the 11 T cell receptor beta chains below, sequenced in a study of T cell responses to AZD1222 COVID-19 vaccine. The method was immunoSEQ multiplex PCR; TCRdb's version includes in-frame clones alone and lacks a portion of them. This sample yields 150,000 to 200,000 clones, of which approximately 94% are seen a single time; around 2.6% belongs to the top ten. The sample here was peripheral blood, taken on day 0 of AZD1222 vaccination. Receptor source: an adult in good health.

The V gene is TRBV19, the J gene TRBJ1-2; 8 bases match TRBD1. CDR1 is LNHDA, CDR2 SQIVND, per germline (reference sequence). This CDR3 is 13 amino acids long. V gave up 5 bases and J gave up 5 bases; unmatched junction bases: 4. The CDR3 here is CASSSHRGYGYTF. The CDR3 coding sequence is TGTGCCAGTAGTTCGCACAGGGGGTATGGCTACACCTTC.

V and J are TRBV5-1 and TRBJ2-1; 12 bases align to TRBD2. CDR3 length: 16 residues. V lost 4 bases, J lost 4 bases, and 6 bases stayed unmatched. Germline lookup yields CDR1 SGHRS and CDR2 YFSETQ. As DNA, the CDR3 is TGCGCCAGCAGCCAATGGACTAGCGGGATGTACAATGAGCAGTTCTTC. Its protein is CASSQWTSGMYNEQFF.

The chain employs TRBV29-1 and TRBJ1-1; D call uncertain. There are 12 residues in the CDR3. CDR1 and CDR2 (germline): SQVTM, ANQGSEA. Trimming stripped 2 bases from V and 1 base from J, with 5 bases between. CDR3: CSVEKGNTEAFF. The CDR3 DNA sequence: TGCAGCGTTGAAAAGGGGAACACTGAAGCTTTCTTT.

The table lists this clone with a count of one. The rearrangement links TRBV5-6 to TRBJ1-2, with 7 bases fitting TRBD1. Germline V lookup: CDR1 SGHDT, CDR2 YYEEEE. The junction had 11 bases not matched to a gene; V was cut back by 7 bases and J by 2 bases. This CDR3 has 15 amino acids. The CDR3 DNA sequence: TGTGCCAGCGTCTGGTGGGGCAGGGGGAACTATGGCTACACCTTC. Protein sequence: CASVWWGRGNYGYTF. The variable domain in full, completed from reference TRBV5-6 and TRBJ1-2, reads DAGVTQSPTHLIKTRGQQVTLRCSPKSGHDTVSWYQQALGQGPQFIFQYYEEEERQRGNFPDRFSGHQFPNYSSELNVNALLLGDSALYLCASVWWGRGNYGYTFGSGTRLTVV.

The chain's CDR3 is CASNRDWPETQYF. The CDR3 nucleotides are TGCGCCAGTAACCGGGACTGGCCGGAGACCCAGTACTTC. The chain couples TRBV10-2 to TRBJ2-5; D perhaps matches TRBD2 (6 bases). The CDR3 sequence is 13 residues long. Germline CDR1 reads WSHSY; CDR2 reads SAAADI. Trimming took off 9 bases at V and 5 bases at J, with 16 bases between the two ends.

This clone was counted a single time. The chain couples TRBV30 to TRBJ1-1; D not certain. Germline CDR1 and CDR2: GTSNPN and SVGIG (reference sequence). The V end lost 0 bases, the J end lost 1 base, and 6 bases lay between the germline ends. The CDR3 covers 13 residues. The CDR3 DNA follows: TGTGCCTGGAGTGTCCCTCAGAACACTGAAGCTTTCTTT. Translation: CAWSVPQNTEAFF.

CDR3 residues: CASSLGLAGRTGELFF. CDR3 nucleotides: TGTGCCAGCAGCTTGGGACTAGCGGGAAGAACCGGGGAGCTGTTTTTT. The V gene is TRBV11-2, the J gene TRBJ2-2; the match to TRBD2 covers 13 bases. This CDR3 is 16 amino acids long. Germline CDR1 reads SGHAT; CDR2 reads FQNNGV. V was pared by 3 bases and J by 5 bases, with 3 bases of the junction left unmatched.

This clone has only a few counts. The J gene is TRBJ2-2, the V gene TRBV5-6; D might be TRBD1 (6 bases). In germline, CDR1 is SGHDT, CDR2 YYEEEE. The V end was cut by 3 bases, the J end by 3 bases, with 12 bases between. This CDR3 spans 15 amino acids. DNA of the CDR3: TGTGCCAGCAGCTCCAGGACAGCTTACACCGGGGAGCTGTTTTTT. Its translation is CASSSRTAYTGELFF. Based on the CDR3 plus reference TRBV5-6 and TRBJ2-2, the full variable domain is DAGVTQSPTHLIKTRGQQVTLRCSPKSGHDTVSWYQQALGQGPQFIFQYYEEEERQRGNFPDRFSGHQFPNYSSELNVNALLLGDSALYLCASSSRTAYTGELFFGEGSRLTVL.

The chain has TRBV30 and TRBJ2-1, with TRBD2 matching 12 bases. The V and J ends lost 1 base and 0 bases, in that order; junction bases with no gene match: 4. Germline values: CDR1 GTSNPN, CDR2 SVGIG (reference sequence). This CDR3 has 17 residues. The CDR3 DNA reads TGTGCCTGGAGTGGGCTAGCGGGAGGGAGCTCCTACAATGAGCAGTTCTTC. Translating it yields CAWSGLAGGSSYNEQFF.

The rearrangement joins TRBV4-2 to TRBJ2-2; TRBD2 agrees at 13 bases. Trimming removed 2 bases from V and 6 bases from J; junction bases left unmatched: 6. The V gene's germline CDR1 is LGHNA and CDR2 YNFKEQ. The length of the CDR3 is 17 residues. This CDR3 is CASSQTGLAGLAGELFF. CDR3 nucleotides: TGTGCCAGCAGCCAAACGGGACTAGCGGGATTGGCCGGGGAGCTGTTTTTT.

This clone was observed once. This chain joins TRBV19 and TRBJ1-5; D call uncertain. CDR3 length: 14 residues. V lost 3 bases, J lost 2 bases, and 8 bases lay in between. Germline V lookup: CDR1 LNHDA, CDR2 SQIVND (reference sequence). The CDR3 nucleotides read TGTGCCAGTAGTATTGACTGGGGCAATCAGCCCCAGCATTTT. Translating gives CASSIDWGNQPQHF.